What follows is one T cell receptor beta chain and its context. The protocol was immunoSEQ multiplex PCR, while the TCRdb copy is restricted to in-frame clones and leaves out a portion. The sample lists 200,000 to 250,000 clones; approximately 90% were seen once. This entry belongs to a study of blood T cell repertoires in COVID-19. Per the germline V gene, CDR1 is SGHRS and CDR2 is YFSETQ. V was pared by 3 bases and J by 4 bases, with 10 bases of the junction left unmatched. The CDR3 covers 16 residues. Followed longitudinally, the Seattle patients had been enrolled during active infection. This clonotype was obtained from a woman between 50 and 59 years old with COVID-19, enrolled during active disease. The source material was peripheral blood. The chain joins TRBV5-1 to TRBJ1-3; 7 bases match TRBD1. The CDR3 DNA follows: TGCGCCAGCAGCTCCTCCCCGACAGGGACCGGAAACACCATATATTTT. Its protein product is CASSSSPTGTGNTIYF.